The sequence of this T cell receptor beta chain was determined in a study of glioma-infiltrating T cells after dendritic cell vaccination. Time point reported: after dendritic cell vaccination, including at tumor progression/relapse. The PCR used 60 V beta and 13 J beta primers. Sequencing used immunoSEQ multiplex PCR; TCRdb keeps in-frame clones, though not all of them. The table includes 60,000 or so clones, about nine tenths detected once. The CDR3 spans 12 residues. Germline CDR1 is SGHTA and CDR2 is FQGNSA. V dropped 5 bases and J dropped 7; count of bases not matched to a gene: 1. V usage is TRBV7-2 and J usage is TRBJ2-1, with 8 bases fitting TRBD1. The material sequenced was blood, taken after dendritic cell vaccination. This receptor was identified in a human donor with glioblastoma. The CDR3 reads CASSHRGNEQFF. The CDR3 nucleotides are TGTGCCAGCAGCCACAGGGGGAATGAGCAGTTCTTC.